The clone carrying this TCR beta chain has a count of ten or more. The CDR3 runs to 13 residues. CDR1 and CDR2 from the germline V gene are SGDLS and YYNGEE. Germline trimming cut 3 bases from V and 9 bases from J; bases unmatched to any gene: 4. This sample is drawn from a study of T cells after yellow fever vaccination. Study-wide background: Each low-cell-number fraction was prepared by means of SMART-Seq v4 Ultra Low Input.

TCR cDNA was made by 5'RACE template switching, adding a universal primer site and UMIs. TCRdb used MiXCR to reprocess the 5' RACE reads, holding one entry per CDR3 protein. The sample includes tens of thousands of distinct CDR3 sequences, around 7% seen only once; the top ten take about 40%. This rearrangement joins TRBV9 to TRBJ1-3, with 9 nucleotides matching TRBD1. This receptor was taken from a man between 18 and 29 years old who received the YFV17D yellow fever vaccine. The specimen was CD8+ T cells sorted from PBMCs, collected on the day of the first yellow fever vaccination. In nucleotides, the CDR3 is TGTGCCAGCAGCGCAAGGACAGGGGTCACCATATATTTT. Amino acids: CASSARTGVTIYF.